Detailed here is one T cell receptor (beta chain). Its antigen is not identified. The treatment: approximately 9-day PBMC culture with coronavirus spike peptide pools or control peptides (ViraFEST assay). The CDR3 runs 14 residues. V was shortened by 6 bases and J by 9 bases, with 18 bases between the two germline ends. Germline CDR1 and CDR2: MNHNS and SASEGT. At the Johns Hopkins FTIC core, DNA taken from cultured CD4+ T cells was sequenced by way of the Oncomine TCR Beta short-read assay. TCRdb fed the PCR reads into MiXCR, producing one record per CDR3 protein. The table has 15,000 to 20,000 distinct CDR3 sequences, roughly three fifths seen once. This entry belongs to a study of vaccination and CD4 T cells after COVID-19.

This chain links TRBV6-1 with TRBJ1-3; D gene unclear. This TCR came from a human donor who had recovered from COVID-19. The source material was CD4+ T cells from blood, cultured in vitro, sampled before SARS-CoV-2 vaccination. CDR3 DNA sequence: TGTGCCAGCAGACCGCGGCACTCTGATGGCACCATATATTTT. As protein: CASRPRHSDGTIYF.